This TCR beta chain is drawn from a study of CD8+ T cells in alopecia areata. Extracted RNA was reverse transcribed into cDNA, the sequencing template. TCRdb's copy holds only in-frame clones and misses some; the assay was immunoSEQ multiplex PCR. Of more than 150,000 clones listed, around three fifths are singletons. Individuals with alopecia areata gave both lesional scalp punch biopsies and peripheral blood for collection. The sorting of PBMCs gave CD4+ and CD8+ T cells. There are 17 residues in the CDR3. Trimming at V came to 4 bases and at J to 4 bases, leaving 7 bases not matched to a gene. Per germline, CDR1 SGHRS and CDR2 YFSETQ.

The rearrangement links TRBV5-1 to TRBJ2-6; 11 bases are shared with TRBD1. The TCR was taken from a human donor with alopecia areata. Here the sequenced sample was CD4+ T cells sorted from blood, taken at week 0. The CDR3 bases are TGCGCCAGCAGCAGTGGACAGGGGGCGAGAGGGGCCAACGTCCTGACTTTC. Its protein product is CASSSGQGARGANVLTF.